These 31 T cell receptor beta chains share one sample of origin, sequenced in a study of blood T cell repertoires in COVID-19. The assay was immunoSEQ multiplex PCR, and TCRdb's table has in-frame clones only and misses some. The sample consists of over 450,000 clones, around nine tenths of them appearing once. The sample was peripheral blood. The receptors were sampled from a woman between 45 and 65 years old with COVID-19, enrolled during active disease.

The CDR3 DNA sequence: TGTGCCAGCACCGGTCTCCCTAATTCACCCCTCCACTTT. It codes for CASTGLPNSPLHF. The gene calls are TRBV2 and TRBJ1-6; D gene uncertain. Germline V gene data show CDR1 as SNHLY and CDR2 as FYNNEI. The CDR3 is 13 amino acids. Trimming took off 7 bases at V and 6 bases at J, with 10 bases between the two ends.

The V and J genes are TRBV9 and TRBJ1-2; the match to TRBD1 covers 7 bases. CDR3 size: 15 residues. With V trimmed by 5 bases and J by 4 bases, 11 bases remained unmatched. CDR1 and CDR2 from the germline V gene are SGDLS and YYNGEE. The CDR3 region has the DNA TGTGCCAGCAGTATTGATACGACAGGGTTCTATGGCTACACCTTC. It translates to CASSIDTTGFYGYTF.

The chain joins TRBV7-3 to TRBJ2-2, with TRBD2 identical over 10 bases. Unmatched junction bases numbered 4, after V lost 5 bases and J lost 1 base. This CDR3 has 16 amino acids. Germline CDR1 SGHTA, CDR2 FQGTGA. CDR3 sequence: CASSPLAGRNTGELFF. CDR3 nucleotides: TGTGCCAGCAGCCCACTAGCGGGGCGGAACACCGGGGAGCTGTTTTTT.

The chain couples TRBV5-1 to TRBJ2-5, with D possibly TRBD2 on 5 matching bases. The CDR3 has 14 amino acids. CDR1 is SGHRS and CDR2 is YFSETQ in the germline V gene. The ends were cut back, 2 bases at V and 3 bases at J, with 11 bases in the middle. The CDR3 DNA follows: TGCGCCAGCAGCTTTAGGAGCGGTAAAGAGACCCAGTACTTC. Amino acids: CASSFRSGKETQYF.

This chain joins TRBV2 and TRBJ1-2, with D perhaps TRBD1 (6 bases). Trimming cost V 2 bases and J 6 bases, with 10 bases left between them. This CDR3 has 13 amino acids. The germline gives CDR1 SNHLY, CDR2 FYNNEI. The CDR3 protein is CASSEIQGHGYTF. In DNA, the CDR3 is TGTGCCAGCAGTGAAATCCAGGGGCATGGCTACACCTTC.

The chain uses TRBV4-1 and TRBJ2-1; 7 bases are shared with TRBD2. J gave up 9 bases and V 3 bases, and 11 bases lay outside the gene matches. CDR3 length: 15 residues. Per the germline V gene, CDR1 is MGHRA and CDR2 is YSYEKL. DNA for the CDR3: TGCGCCAGCAGCCAGGAAGAGCGGGGTGGGGGTGAGCAGTTCTTC. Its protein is CASSQEERGGGEQFF.

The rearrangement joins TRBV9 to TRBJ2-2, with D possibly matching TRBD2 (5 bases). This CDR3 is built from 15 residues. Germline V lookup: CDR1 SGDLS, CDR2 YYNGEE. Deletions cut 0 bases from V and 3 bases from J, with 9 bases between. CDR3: CASSVGEQYTGELFF. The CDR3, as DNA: TGTGCCAGCAGCGTAGGGGAGCAATACACCGGGGAGCTGTTTTTT.

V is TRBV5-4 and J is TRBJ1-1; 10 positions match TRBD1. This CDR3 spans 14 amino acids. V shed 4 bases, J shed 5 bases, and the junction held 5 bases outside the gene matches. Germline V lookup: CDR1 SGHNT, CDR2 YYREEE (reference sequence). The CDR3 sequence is CASSPEDRGTEAFF. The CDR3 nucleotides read TGTGCCAGCAGCCCAGAGGACAGGGGGACTGAAGCTTTCTTT. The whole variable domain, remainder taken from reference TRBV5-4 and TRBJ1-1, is ETGVTQSPTHLIKTRGQQVTLRCSSQSGHNTVSWYQQALGQGPQFIFQYYREEENGRGNFPPRFSGLQFPNYSSELNVNALELDDSALYLCASSPEDRGTEAFFGQGTRLTVV.

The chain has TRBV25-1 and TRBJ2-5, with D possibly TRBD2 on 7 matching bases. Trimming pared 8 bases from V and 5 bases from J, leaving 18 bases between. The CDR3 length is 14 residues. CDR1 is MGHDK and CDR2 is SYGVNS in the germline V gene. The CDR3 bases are TGTGCCAGCCGGAGAGGGGGGGAAGGGGAGACCCAGTACTTC. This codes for CASRRGGEGETQYF. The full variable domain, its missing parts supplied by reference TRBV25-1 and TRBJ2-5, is EADIYQTPRYLVIGTGKKITLECSQTMGHDKMYWYQQDPGMELHLIHYSYGVNSTEKGDLSSESTVSRIRTEHFPLTLESARPSHTSQYLCASRRGGEGETQYFGPGTRLLVL.

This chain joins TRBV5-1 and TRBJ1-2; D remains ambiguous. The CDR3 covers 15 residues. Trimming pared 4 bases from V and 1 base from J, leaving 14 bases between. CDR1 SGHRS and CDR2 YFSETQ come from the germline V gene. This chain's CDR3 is CASSLENSFNYGYTF. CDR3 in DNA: TGCGCCAGCAGCCTGGAGAACAGTTTTAACTATGGCTACACCTTC. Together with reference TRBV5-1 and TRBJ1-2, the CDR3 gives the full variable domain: KAGVTQTPRYLIKTRGQQVTLSCSPISGHRSVSWYQQTPGQGLQFLFEYFSETQRNKGNFPGRFSGRQFSNSRSEMNVSTLELGDSALYLCASSLENSFNYGYTFGSGTRLTVV.

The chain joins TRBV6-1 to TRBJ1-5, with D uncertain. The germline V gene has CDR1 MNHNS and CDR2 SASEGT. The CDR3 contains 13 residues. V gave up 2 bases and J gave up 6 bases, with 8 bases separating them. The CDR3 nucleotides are TGTGCCAGCAGTGAAATTGGCATTCAGCCCCAGCATTTT. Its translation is CASSEIGIQPQHF.

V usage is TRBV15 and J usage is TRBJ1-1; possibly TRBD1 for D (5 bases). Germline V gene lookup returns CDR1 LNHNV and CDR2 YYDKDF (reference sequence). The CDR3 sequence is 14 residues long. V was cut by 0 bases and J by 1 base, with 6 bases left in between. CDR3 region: CATSRDQGNTEAFF. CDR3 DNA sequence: TGTGCCACCAGCAGAGATCAGGGGAACACTGAAGCTTTCTTT.

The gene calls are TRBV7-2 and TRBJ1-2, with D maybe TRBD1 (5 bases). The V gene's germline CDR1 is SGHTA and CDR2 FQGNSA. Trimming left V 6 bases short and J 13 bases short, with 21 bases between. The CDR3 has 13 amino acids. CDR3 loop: CASSMGTPIFSTF. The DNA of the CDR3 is TGTGCCAGCAGTATGGGGACTCCGATATTCTCCACCTTC.

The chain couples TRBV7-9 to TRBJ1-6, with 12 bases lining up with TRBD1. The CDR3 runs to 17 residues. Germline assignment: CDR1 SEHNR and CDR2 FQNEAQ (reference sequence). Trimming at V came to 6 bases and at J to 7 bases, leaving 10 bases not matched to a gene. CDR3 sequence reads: CASRTGTGGSANSPLHF. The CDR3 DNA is TGTGCCAGCAGAACCGGGACAGGGGGCTCCGCAAATTCACCCCTCCACTTT.

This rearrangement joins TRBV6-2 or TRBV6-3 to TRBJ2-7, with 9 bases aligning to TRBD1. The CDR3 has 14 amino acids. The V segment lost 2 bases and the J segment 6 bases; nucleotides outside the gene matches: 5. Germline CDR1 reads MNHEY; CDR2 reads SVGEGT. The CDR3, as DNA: TGTGCCAGCAGTTACCGCGGGACAGGGCCCGAGCAGTACTTC. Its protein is CASSYRGTGPEQYF.

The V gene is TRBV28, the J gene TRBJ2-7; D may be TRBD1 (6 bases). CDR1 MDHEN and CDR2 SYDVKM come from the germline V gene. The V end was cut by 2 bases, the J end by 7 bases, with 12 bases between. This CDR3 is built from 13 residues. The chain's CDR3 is CASSLATGREQYF. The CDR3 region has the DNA TGTGCCAGCAGTTTAGCGACAGGACGGGAGCAGTACTTC.

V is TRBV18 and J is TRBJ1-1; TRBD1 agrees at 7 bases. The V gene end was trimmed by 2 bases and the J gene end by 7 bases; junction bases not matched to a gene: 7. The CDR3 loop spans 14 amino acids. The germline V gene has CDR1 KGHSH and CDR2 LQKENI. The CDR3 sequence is CASSPEGGPVEAFF. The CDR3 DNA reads TGTGCCAGCTCACCAGAAGGGGGCCCCGTTGAAGCTTTCTTT.

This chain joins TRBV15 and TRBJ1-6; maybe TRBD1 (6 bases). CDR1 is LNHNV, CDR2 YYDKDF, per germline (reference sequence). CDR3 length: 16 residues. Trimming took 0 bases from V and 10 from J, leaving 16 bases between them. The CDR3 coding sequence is TGTGCCACCAGCAGAGATGGGGCAGGGGCGCGCTCACCCCTCCACTTT. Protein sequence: CATSRDGAGARSPLHF.

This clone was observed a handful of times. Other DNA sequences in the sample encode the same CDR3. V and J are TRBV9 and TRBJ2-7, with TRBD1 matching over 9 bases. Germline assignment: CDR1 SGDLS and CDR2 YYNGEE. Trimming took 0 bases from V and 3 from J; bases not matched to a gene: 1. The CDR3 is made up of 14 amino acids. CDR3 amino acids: CASSVEDRGYEQYF. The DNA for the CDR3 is TGTGCCAGCAGCGTAGAGGACAGGGGCTACGAGCAGTACTTC.

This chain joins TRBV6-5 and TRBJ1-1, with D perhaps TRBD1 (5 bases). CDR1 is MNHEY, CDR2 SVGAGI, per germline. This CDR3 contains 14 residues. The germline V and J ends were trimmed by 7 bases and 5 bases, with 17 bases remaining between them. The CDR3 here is CASTLGGMGTEAFF. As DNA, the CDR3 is TGTGCCAGCACCCTTGGGGGGATGGGAACTGAAGCTTTCTTT.

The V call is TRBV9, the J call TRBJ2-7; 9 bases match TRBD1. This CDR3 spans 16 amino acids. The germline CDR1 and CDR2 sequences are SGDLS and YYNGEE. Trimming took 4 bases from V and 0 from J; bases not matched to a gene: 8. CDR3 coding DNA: TGTGCCAGCAGCCACTCCGGGACAGGGAGCTCCTACGAGCAGTACTTC. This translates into CASSHSGTGSSYEQYF.

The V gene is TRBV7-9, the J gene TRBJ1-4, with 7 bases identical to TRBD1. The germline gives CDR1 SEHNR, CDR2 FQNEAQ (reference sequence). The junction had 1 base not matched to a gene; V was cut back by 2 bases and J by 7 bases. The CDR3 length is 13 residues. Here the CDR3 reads CASSLTGVEKLFF. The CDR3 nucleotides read TGTGCCAGCAGCTTAACAGGGGTTGAAAAACTGTTTTTT.

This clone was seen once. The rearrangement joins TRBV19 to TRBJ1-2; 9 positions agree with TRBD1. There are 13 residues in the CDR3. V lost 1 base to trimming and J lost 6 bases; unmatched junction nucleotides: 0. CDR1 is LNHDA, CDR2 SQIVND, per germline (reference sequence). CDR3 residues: CASSIGQGDGYTF. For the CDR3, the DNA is TGTGCCAGTAGTATAGGACAGGGGGATGGCTACACCTTC.

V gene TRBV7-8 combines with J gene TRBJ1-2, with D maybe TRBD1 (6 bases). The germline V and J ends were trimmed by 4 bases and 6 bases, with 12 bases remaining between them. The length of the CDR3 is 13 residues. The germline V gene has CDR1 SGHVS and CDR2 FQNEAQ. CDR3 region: CASSYPQGNGYTF. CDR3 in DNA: TGTGCCAGCAGCTACCCTCAGGGGAATGGCTACACCTTC.

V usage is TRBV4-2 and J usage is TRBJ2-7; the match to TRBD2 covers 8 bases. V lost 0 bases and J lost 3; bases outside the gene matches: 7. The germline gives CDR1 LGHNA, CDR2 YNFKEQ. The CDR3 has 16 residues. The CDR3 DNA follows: TGTGCCAGCAGCCAAGACGCCAAGCGGGGGTTCTACGAGCAGTACTTC. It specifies CASSQDAKRGFYEQYF.

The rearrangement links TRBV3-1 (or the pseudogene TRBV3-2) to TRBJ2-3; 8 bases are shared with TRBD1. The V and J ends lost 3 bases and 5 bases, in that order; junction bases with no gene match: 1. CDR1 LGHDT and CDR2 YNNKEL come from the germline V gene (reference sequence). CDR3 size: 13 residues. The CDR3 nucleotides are TGTGCCAGCAGCCAGGACAGGGTAGATACGCAGTATTTT. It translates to CASSQDRVDTQYF.

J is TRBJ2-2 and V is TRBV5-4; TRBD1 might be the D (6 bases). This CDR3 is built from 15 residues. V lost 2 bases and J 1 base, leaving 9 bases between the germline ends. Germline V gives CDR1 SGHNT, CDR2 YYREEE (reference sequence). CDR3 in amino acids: CASSLATGNTGELFF. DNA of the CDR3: TGTGCCAGCAGCTTAGCGACAGGGAACACCGGGGAGCTGTTTTTT.

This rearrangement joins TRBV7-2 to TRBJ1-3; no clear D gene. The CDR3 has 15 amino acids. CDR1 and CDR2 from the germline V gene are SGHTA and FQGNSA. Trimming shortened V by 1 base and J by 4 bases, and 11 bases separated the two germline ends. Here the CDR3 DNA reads TGTGCCAGCAGCTTAGTTTCGGGGATCGGAAACACCATATATTTT. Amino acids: CASSLVSGIGNTIYF.

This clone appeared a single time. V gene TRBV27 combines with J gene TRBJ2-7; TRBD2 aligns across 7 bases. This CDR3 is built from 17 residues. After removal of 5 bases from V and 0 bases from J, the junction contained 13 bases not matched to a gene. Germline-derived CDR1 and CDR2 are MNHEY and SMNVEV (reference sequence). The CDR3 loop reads CASSPRGTTSVSYEQYF. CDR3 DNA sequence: TGTGCCAGCAGTCCCCGCGGGACTACCAGCGTCTCCTACGAGCAGTACTTC.

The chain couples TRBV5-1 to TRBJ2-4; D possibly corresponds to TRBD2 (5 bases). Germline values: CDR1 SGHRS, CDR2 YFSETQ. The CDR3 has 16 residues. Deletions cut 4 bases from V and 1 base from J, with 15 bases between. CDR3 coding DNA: TGCGCCAGCAGCCCAGGACGGGAAGTGGCCAAAAACATTCAGTACTTC. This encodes CASSPGREVAKNIQYF.

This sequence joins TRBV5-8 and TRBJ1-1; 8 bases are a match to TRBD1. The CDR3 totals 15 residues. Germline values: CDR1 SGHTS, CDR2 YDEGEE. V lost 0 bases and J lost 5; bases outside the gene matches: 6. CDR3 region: CASSLVDRVKTEAFF. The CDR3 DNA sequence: TGTGCCAGCAGCTTGGTGGACAGGGTAAAAACTGAAGCTTTCTTT.